This T cell receptor (beta chain) appears in the sequencing data of a study of shared clonotypes between healthy human individuals. Regarding the study as a whole: Few donors limited the genetic and exposure-history diversity represented.

Between the trimmed V and J ends, which lost 4 bases and 3 bases, there was a span of 11 bases. Germline V gene sequence: CDR1 SGHRS, CDR2 YFSETQ. The CDR3 sequence is 13 residues long. Assay used: immunoSEQ multiplex PCR; TCRdb lists only in-frame clones, some missing. Among 2,500,000 or so clones listed, around nine tenths were seen once. Memory CD4+ cells were the fraction left after CD45RA+ naive selection. Turning to this clone: The antigen is undetermined. Other DNA variants within this sample encode the same CDR3.

The V gene is TRBV5-1, the J gene TRBJ2-7; a possible D gene is TRBD2 (6 bases). Source material: naive CD4+ T cells sorted from blood. Subset specified: CD45RA+ positively selected. This sequence was found in a man aged 18 to 29 in good health. The CDR3 nucleotides read TGCGCCAGCAGCCGCGGGACGGACTACGAGCAGTACTTC. Translated, it gives CASSRGTDYEQYF.